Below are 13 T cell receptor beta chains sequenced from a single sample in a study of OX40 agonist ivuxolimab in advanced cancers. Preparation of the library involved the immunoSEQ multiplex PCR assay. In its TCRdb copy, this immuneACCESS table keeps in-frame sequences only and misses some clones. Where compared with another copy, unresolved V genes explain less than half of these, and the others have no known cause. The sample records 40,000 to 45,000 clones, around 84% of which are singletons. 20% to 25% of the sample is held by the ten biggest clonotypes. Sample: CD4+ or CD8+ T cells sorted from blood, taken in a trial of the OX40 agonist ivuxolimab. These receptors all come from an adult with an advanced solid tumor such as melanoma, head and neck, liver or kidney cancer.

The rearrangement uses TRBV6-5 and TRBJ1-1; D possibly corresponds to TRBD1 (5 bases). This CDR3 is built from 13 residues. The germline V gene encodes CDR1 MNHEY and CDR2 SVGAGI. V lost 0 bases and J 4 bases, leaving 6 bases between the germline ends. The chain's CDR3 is CASSYSGVTEAFF. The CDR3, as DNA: TGTGCCAGCAGTTACTCGGGGGTCACTGAAGCTTTCTTT.

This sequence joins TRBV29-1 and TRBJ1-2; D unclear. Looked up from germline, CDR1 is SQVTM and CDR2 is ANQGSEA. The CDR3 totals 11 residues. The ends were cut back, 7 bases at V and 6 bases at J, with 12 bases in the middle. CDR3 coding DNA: TGCAGCGGCCGATGGACTGATGGCTACACCTTC. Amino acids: CSGRWTDGYTF.

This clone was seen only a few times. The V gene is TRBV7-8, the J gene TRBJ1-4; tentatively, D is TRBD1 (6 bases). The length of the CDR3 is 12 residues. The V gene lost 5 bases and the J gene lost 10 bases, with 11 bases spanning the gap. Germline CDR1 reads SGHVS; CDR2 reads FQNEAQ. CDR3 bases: TGTGCCAGCAGCGTAACAGGGAGAAAACTGTTTTTT. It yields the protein CASSVTGRKLFF.

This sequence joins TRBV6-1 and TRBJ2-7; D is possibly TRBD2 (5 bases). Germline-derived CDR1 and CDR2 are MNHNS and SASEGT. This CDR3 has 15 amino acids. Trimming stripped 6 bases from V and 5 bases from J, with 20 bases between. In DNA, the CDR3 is TGTGCCAGCAGCCAGACTATCGGGGTTGAAGACGAGCAGTACGTC. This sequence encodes CASSQTIGVEDEQYV.

CDR3 loop: CASSQGVGTEAFF. For the CDR3, the DNA is TGTGCCAGCAGCCAAGGGGTGGGCACTGAAGCTTTCTTT. V is TRBV5-5 and J is TRBJ1-1, with a tentative D call TRBD1 (5 bases). From germline, CDR1 is SGHKS and CDR2 YYEKEE (reference sequence). The CDR3 is 13 residues long. The V gene lost 4 bases and the J gene lost 4 bases, with 11 bases spanning the gap. Drawing the rest from reference TRBV5-5 and TRBJ1-1, the complete variable domain is DAGVTQSPTHLIKTRGQQVTLRCSPISGHKSVSWYQQVLGQGPQFIFQYYEKEERGRGNFPDRFSARQFPNYSSELNVNALLLGDSALYLCASSQGVGTEAFFGQGTRLTVV.

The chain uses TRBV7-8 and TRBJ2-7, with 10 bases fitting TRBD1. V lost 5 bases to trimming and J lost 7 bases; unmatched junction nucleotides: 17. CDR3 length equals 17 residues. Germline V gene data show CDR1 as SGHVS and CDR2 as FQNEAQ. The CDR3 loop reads CASSPLGGTGVRGEQYV. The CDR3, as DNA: TGTGCCAGCAGCCCGCTCGGCGGGACAGGGGTCCGGGGTGAGCAGTACGTC.

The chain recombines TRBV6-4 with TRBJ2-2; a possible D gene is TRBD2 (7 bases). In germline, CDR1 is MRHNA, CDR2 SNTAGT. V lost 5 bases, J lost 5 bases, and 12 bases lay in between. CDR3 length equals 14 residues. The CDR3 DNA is TGTGCCAGCAGTAGGGGGGGGTTAACCGGGGAGCTGTTTTTT. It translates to CASSRGGLTGELFF.

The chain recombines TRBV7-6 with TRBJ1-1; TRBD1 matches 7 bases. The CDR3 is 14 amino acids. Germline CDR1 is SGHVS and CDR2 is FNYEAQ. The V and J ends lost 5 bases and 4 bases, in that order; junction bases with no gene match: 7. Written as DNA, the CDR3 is TGTGCCAGCAGCAACTCACAGGGGACCACTGAAGCTTTCTTT. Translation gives CASSNSQGTTEAFF.

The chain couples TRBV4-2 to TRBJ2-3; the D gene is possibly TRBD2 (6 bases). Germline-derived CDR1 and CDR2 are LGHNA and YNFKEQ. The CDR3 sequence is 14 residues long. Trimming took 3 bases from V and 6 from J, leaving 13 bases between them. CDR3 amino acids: CASSQGGTADTQYF. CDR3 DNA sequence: TGTGCCAGCAGCCAGGGCGGGACTGCTGATACGCAGTATTTT.

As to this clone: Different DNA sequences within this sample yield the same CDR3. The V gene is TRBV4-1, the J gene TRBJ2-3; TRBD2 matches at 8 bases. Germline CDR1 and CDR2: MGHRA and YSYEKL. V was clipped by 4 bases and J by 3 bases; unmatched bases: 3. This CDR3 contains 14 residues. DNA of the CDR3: TGCGCCAGCAGCCCCGCGGGAGGAACAGATACGCAGTATTTT. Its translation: CASSPAGGTDTQYF.

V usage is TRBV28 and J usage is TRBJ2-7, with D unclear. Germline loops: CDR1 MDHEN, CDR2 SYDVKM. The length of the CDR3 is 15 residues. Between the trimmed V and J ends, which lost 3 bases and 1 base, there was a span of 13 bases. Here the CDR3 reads CASSLGISRSYEQYV. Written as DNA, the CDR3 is TGTGCCAGCAGTTTGGGGATTTCCAGGTCCTACGAGCAGTACGTC.

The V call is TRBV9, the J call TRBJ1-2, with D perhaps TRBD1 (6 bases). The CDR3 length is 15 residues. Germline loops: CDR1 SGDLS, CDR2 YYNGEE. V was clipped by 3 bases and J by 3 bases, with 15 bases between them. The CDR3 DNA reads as TGTGCCAGCAGCGGGACACATAGGGGGGACTATGGCTACACCTTC. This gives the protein CASSGTHRGDYGYTF. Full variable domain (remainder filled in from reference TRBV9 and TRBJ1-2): DSGVTQTPKHLITATGQRVTLRCSPRSGDLSVYWYQQSLDQGLQFLIQYYNGEERAKGNILERFSAQQFPDLHSELNLSSLELGDSALYFCASSGTHRGDYGYTFGSGTRLTVV.

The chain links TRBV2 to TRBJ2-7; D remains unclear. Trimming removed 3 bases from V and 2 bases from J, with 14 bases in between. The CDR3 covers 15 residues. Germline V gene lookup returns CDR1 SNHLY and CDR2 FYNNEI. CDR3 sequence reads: CASSEMQVGTYEQYV. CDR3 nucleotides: TGTGCCAGCAGTGAGATGCAGGTGGGGACCTACGAGCAGTACGTC.